This entry describes one TCR beta chain. Its antigen is not known. The data were taken from a study of blood T cells in healthy people across ages. Study-level points and caveats: There were more naive CD4+ cells and higher diversity in long-lived donors than in aged donors.

Through a sample-barcoded 5' primer and a J-beta primer mix, a second PCR was run for about 6 to 11 cycles. TCRdb analysed the 5' RACE reads with MiXCR anew, one entry per CDR3 protein. This table has about 970,000 distinct CDR3 sequences, roughly half appearing once. In germline, CDR1 is SGHDN, CDR2 FVKESK. V was shortened by 1 base and J by 10 bases, with 17 bases between the two germline ends. The CDR3 extends over 15 amino acids. The chain carries TRBV14 and TRBJ2-1; the D is unclear. Material: blood. The receptor's source is a woman in her sixties or seventies in good health. CDR3 protein: CASSQGGSLFWEQFF. DNA of the CDR3: TGTGCCAGCAGCCAAGGTGGTAGTCTCTTTTGGGAGCAGTTCTTC.